This entry concerns a single T cell receptor (beta chain). Its cognate antigen is unknown. V was clipped by 7 bases and J by 3 bases, with 15 bases between them. Germline CDR1 and CDR2: SGHVS and FQNEAQ. This CDR3 is built from 15 residues. Amplified TCR beta CDR3 regions derived from RNA transcripts. RT-PCR in the first round (using the HTBI primer set) targeted the TCR CDR3. TCRdb ran MiXCR on the multiplex PCR reads and lists one entry per CDR3 protein. The sample lists 500,000 or so distinct CDR3 sequences, 17% occurring once. The data belong to a study of T cells in Graves' hyperthyroidism and ophthalmopathy. Points from the study as a whole: Model predictions of ophthalmopathy came a median around 6.5 months before onset. Most expanded thyroid clonotypes above 0.001 also appeared in blood.

The sample was blood. The source is a young woman with Graves' ophthalmopathy. This chain links TRBV7-8 with TRBJ2-2, with D possibly TRBD2 on 6 matching bases. The CDR3 nucleotides are TGTGCCAGCAACTTGGAGGGCTCTGACACCGGGGAGCTGTTTTTT. Translation: CASNLEGSDTGELFF.